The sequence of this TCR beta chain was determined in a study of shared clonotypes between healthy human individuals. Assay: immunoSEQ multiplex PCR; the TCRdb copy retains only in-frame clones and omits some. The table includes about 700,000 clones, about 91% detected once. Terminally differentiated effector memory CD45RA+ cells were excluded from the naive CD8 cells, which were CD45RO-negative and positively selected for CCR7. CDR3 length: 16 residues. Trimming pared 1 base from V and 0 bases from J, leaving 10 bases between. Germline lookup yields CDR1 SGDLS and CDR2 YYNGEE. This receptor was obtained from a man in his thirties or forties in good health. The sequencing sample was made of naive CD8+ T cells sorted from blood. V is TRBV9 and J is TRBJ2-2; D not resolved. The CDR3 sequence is CASSVLLAANTGELFF. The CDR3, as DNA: TGTGCCAGCAGCGTACTTTTGGCTGCGAACACCGGGGAGCTGTTTTTT.